One sample yielded the 14 T cell receptor beta chains listed below, sequenced in a study of technical replicates of blood from four donors. TCRdb's table, derived via immunoSEQ multiplex PCR, lists solely in-frame clones and lacks some. This table holds roughly 79,000 clones, more than 80% found once. Sequenced sample: PBMCs. The receptor set was obtained from a human donor in good health. Some clones in this sample may be carry-over from other donors' samples.

J is TRBJ1-5 and V is TRBV4-1; TRBD1 matches 7 bases. V trimming: 3 bases; J trimming: 7 bases; junction bases outside the gene matches: 6. Germline CDR1 is MGHRA and CDR2 is YSYEKL. This CDR3 is 14 amino acids long. The CDR3 DNA reads as TGCGCCAGCAGCCACGGCGGGACAGCACAGCCCCAGCATTTT. Its translation: CASSHGGTAQPQHF.

The chain couples TRBV4-3 to TRBJ2-7; 8 bases line up with TRBD2. The CDR3 loop spans 17 amino acids. Unmatched junction bases numbered 8, after V lost 1 base and J lost 0 bases. Germline-derived CDR1 and CDR2 are LGHNA and YSLEER. The CDR3 protein is CASSQVHPAGVSYEQYF. Here the CDR3 DNA reads TGCGCCAGCAGCCAAGTCCACCCAGCGGGAGTCTCCTACGAGCAGTACTTC.

The chain joins TRBV12-5 to TRBJ2-7, with TRBD2 identical over 8 bases. Trimming took 5 bases from V and 7 from J; bases not matched to a gene: 10. This CDR3 spans 14 amino acids. Per the germline V gene, CDR1 is LGHNT and CDR2 is FRNRAP. The CDR3 DNA reads as TGTGCTAGTGGTCCATCAGCGGGGGTTGCAGAGCAGTACTTC. This encodes CASGPSAGVAEQYF. Using reference TRBV12-5 and TRBJ2-7 for the parts outside the CDR3, the full variable domain is DARVTQTPRHKVTEMGQEVTMRCQPILGHNTVFWYRQTMMQGLELLAYFRNRAPLDDSGMPKDRFSAEMPDATLATLKIQPSEPRDSAVYFCASGPSAGVAEQYFGPGTRLTVT.

J is TRBJ2-1 and V is TRBV4-1, with 7 positions matching TRBD2. The CDR3 runs 16 residues. Trimming at V came to 6 bases and at J to 0 bases, leaving 8 bases not matched to a gene. Germline CDR1 is MGHRA and CDR2 is YSYEKL. CDR3 protein: CASREDRTSSYNEQFF. The CDR3 DNA reads TGCGCCAGCAGGGAGGATCGGACTAGCTCCTACAATGAGCAGTTCTTC.

The V and J genes are TRBV29-1 and TRBJ1-2; D might be TRBD1 (5 bases). The CDR3 consists of 12 residues. V was clipped by 3 bases and J by 4 bases, with 9 bases between them. CDR1 and CDR2 from the germline V gene are SQVTM and ANQGSEA. Here the CDR3 DNA reads TGCAGCGTTGAGGACATAGCCTATGGCTACACCTTC. This encodes CSVEDIAYGYTF.

The chain couples TRBV14 to TRBJ2-2; D is undetermined. This CDR3 has 16 amino acids. The germline gives CDR1 SGHDN, CDR2 FVKESK. Trimming took off 2 bases at V and 4 bases at J, with 14 bases between the two ends. The CDR3 is CASSQSTVASTGELFF. The CDR3 coding sequence is TGTGCCAGCAGCCAAAGCACCGTCGCGTCCACCGGGGAGCTGTTTTTT.

This chain connects TRBV7-6 to TRBJ2-1, with 9 bases that match TRBD2. After removal of 2 bases from V and 5 bases from J, the junction contained 13 bases not matched to a gene. Germline V gives CDR1 SGHVS, CDR2 FNYEAQ. This CDR3 is 18 amino acids long. Written as DNA, the CDR3 is TGTGCCAGCAGCTTATACGGCGGGAGGGTGGTTCGGGACAATGAGCAGTTCTTC. It translates to CASSLYGGRVVRDNEQFF.

The chain has TRBV10-3 and TRBJ2-7; perhaps TRBD2 as D (5 bases). Between the trimmed V and J ends, which lost 4 bases and 6 bases, there was a span of 13 bases. The CDR3 is 13 residues long. Germline values: CDR1 ENHRY, CDR2 SYGVKD. CDR3 amino acids: CAISGANSGEQYF. In DNA, the CDR3 is TGTGCCATCAGTGGCGCAAACAGCGGCGAGCAGTACTTC.

The chain is built from TRBV30 and TRBJ2-5; TRBD2 aligns across 8 bases. CDR3 size: 15 residues. V lost 4 bases to trimming and J lost 1 base; unmatched junction nucleotides: 8. The germline CDR1 and CDR2 sequences are GTSNPN and SVGIG (reference sequence). CDR3 amino acids: CAWIRRGGTQETQYF. CDR3 coding DNA: TGTGCCTGGATCCGCCGGGGGGGAACCCAAGAGACCCAGTACTTC.

This clone came up once. This chain joins TRBV6-1 and TRBJ1-1; TRBD1 might be the D (6 bases). CDR1 is MNHNS and CDR2 is SASEGT in the germline V gene. The V gene lost 1 base and the J gene lost 1 base, with 16 bases spanning the gap. The CDR3 spans 17 residues. The CDR3 nucleotides are TGTGCCAGCAGTGAAGATTTACAGGGTTTAGGGAACACTGAAGCTTTCTTT. The encoded protein is CASSEDLQGLGNTEAFF.

The chain joins TRBV4-1 to TRBJ2-5; 9 positions match TRBD2. This CDR3 region has 17 residues. The V gene end was trimmed by 2 bases and the J gene end by 4 bases; junction bases not matched to a gene: 11. Germline CDR1 is MGHRA and CDR2 is YSYEKL. The CDR3 is CASSQTPGRGRGETQYF. CDR3 DNA sequence: TGCGCCAGCAGCCAAACCCCAGGGCGCGGGAGGGGAGAGACCCAGTACTTC.

The V and J genes are TRBV5-1 and TRBJ1-2; 8 bases align to TRBD1. From germline, CDR1 is SGHRS and CDR2 YFSETQ. J gave up 3 bases and V 3 bases, and 7 bases lay outside the gene matches. This CDR3 comprises 15 residues. The CDR3 DNA sequence: TGCGCCAGCAGCTCTGGGACAGGTGGCTACTATGGCTACACCTTC. Amino acid sequence: CASSSGTGGYYGYTF.

J is TRBJ1-1 and V is TRBV23-1, with D possibly TRBD1 on 6 matching bases. TRBV23-1 is flagged as an ORF with uncertain function. Trimming cost V 5 bases and J 0 bases, with 16 bases left between them. The CDR3 sequence is 16 residues long. CDR3 bases: TGCGCCAGCAGTAAGTGCCGGACAGTCATGAACACTGAAGCTTTCTTT. It specifies CASSKCRTVMNTEAFF.

The chain couples TRBV5-1 to TRBJ2-1, with D possibly matching TRBD1 (5 bases). Germline-derived CDR1 and CDR2 are SGHRS and YFSETQ. Trimming removed 3 bases at V and 9 bases at J, with 16 bases between. The CDR3 covers 14 residues. For the CDR3, the DNA is TGCGCCAGCAGCTCCGCAGGGCCCTCCCCTGAGCAGTTCTTC. It encodes CASSSAGPSPEQFF.